The entry that follows covers one T cell receptor beta chain sequence. Its antigen is still unknown. No much larger clonotype is one base removed from it; base qualities were not supplied. This record belongs to a study of Graves' ophthalmopathy and Graves' hyperthyroidism (dated by TCRdb to between 2018 and 2020). Background on the whole study: Peripheral blood was collected at initial diagnosis, prior to any treatment. Following sample collection, hyperthyroidism patients were given methimazole at a starting dose of 30 mg daily, and ophthalmopathy patients were given high-dose intravenous methylprednisolone. TCR beta repertoire signatures were used to distinguish Graves' ophthalmopathy from Graves' hyperthyroidism and to predict progression to ophthalmopathy. For independent validation, a separate cohort was made up of approximately 18 hyperthyroidism patients plus 17 patients who later progressed from hyperthyroidism to ophthalmopathy. In total, over 130 blood samples were TCR-sequenced: roughly 45 ophthalmopathy, approximately 80 hyperthyroidism and 17 hyperthyroidism-to-ophthalmopathy patients. To explore V-J signatures distinguishing ophthalmopathy from hyperthyroidism, a discovery set of 100 or so patients (roughly 45 ophthalmopathy, over 55 stable hyperthyroidism) was enrolled. In more than five hyperthyroidism patients, T-cell repertoires of thyroid tissue and blood were compared.

TCR beta CDR3 regions were amplified from RNA transcripts for repertoire sequencing. A first-round RT-PCR used HTBI primers with the Qiagen OneStep RT-PCR kit, followed by a second-round multiplex PCR, size selection and purification. Libraries were sequenced on an Illumina HiSeq2000 using paired-end 100 bp reads. The original methods were these. SOAPnuke was used to process the reads, throwing out any read that had adapters, had uncalled bases, had a mean Phred below 15, or lacked an exact constant-primer or identifier match. High-quality paired reads were merged with COPE v1.2.5. Clonotypes were defined as unique nucleotide sequences and were aligned to IMGT TRB V, D and J references using MiTCR v1.1. The analysis was limited to V-J combinations with a frequency above 0.0001, which together covered 99% to 99.2% of repertoires. A TCR clonal expansion and chaos score per V-J combination was defined as the ratio of F50 clonal expansion to chaos observed in the TCRdist matrix. Features were reduced by Welch's t-statistics and random forest to about a dozen V-J combinations, which fed a naive Bayes classifier. The similarity between thyroid and blood repertoires was quantified using the Morisita-Horn index. In-frame beta chains were kept once TCRdb had trimmed the public reads at Q25 with fastp and called clones with MiXCR. One record per CDR3 amino acid sequence lists the most common genes and DNA. TCRdb, rather than the study authors, made the V and J calls. Counted in this sample were some 250,000 distinct CDR3 sequences; around 45% of them appeared once. Of the sample, less than 60% falls within the top ten clones.

The research as a whole found: In cross-validation, the 13-signature model distinguished ophthalmopathy from stable hyperthyroidism with less than 90% sensitivity and 81% to 82% specificity, while in the test set the corresponding values were about 80% and 75%. In validation, the model predicted ophthalmopathy progression with roughly 68% sensitivity and roughly 78% specificity; 12 predicted patients were CT-confirmed with GO in a median of about 6.1 months. Most expanded thyroid clonotypes with frequency above 0.001 were also detected in blood, suggesting blood repertoires may reflect the thyroid immune response. Sample size was not statistically predetermined, and group allocation was not concealed from the investigators.

Patients with ophthalmopathy had moderately to severely active disease, with a Clinical Activity Score of 3 or more, a NOSPECS grade of 4 or more, and a disease duration of less than 3 months. Patients with other autoimmune diseases, uncontrolled infections, pregnancy or lactation were excluded. Clinical symptoms, serum thyroxine, TRAb, thyroid ultrasound and orbital computed tomography formed the basis of the diagnosis. Using Ficoll-Paque density gradient centrifugation, PBMCs were isolated from about 10 ml of fresh peripheral blood. Total RNA was extracted with Trizol reagent and quality-checked on an Agilent 2100 Bioanalyzer. CDR1 and CDR2 are read off the germline V gene as SQVTM and ANQGSEA. V loses 1 base, J loses 6 bases, and the germline ends lie 18 bases apart. The CDR3 runs 15 residues from the cysteine to the phenylalanine. Of the read, only the CDR3 DNA is kept; its 45 bases are in frame from base 1.

This TCR was sampled from an adult man with Graves' ophthalmopathy. This sequence uses TRBV29-1 and TRBJ1-2; perhaps TRBD1 is the D gene, with 5 bases matching. Sequencing used peripheral blood. The DNA sequence is given as TGCAGCGTTGAAGGGAGGTCAGGGAAATCGGATGGCTACACCTTC. This sequence encodes CSVEGRSGKSDGYTF. Joined to the reference TRBV29-1 and TRBJ1-2 proteins, this CDR3 gives the full variable domain: SAVISQKPSRDICQRGTSLTIQCQVDSQVTMMFWYRQQPGQSLTLIATANQGSEATYESGFVIDKFPISRPNLTFSTLTVSNMSPEDSSIYLCSVEGRSGKSDGYTFGSGTRLTVV.